The 25 T cell receptor beta chains below were found in one sample sequenced in a study of molecular identifiers for immune sequencing clone quantification. TCRdb re-analysed the PCR reads in MiXCR, keeping a single row per CDR3 protein. The data show about 640,000 distinct CDR3 sequences, just under 20% seen once. The sample taken for sequencing was naive CD8+ T cells from blood, with Jurkat cell RNA spiked in. Subset noted: FACS-sorted CD8+CD4-CCR7+CD45RA+ naive T cells. These receptors came from a human donor in good health. Some libraries in this study had Jurkat cell RNA spiked in.

On this clonotype: Just one base apart from a much larger clone, this may be a read error. The V call is TRBV19, the J call TRBJ2-5; D may be TRBD1 (5 bases). This CDR3 comprises 14 residues. The germline V gene encodes CDR1 LNHDA and CDR2 SQIVND (reference sequence). The DNA of the CDR3 is TGTGCCAGTAGTGCCATCGACAGCATAGAGACCCAGTGCTTC. As protein: CASSAIDSIETQCF. The full variable domain, completed using reference TRBV19 and TRBJ2-5, is DGGITQSPKYLFRKEGQNVTLSCEQNLNHDAMYWYRQDPGQGLRLIYYSQIVNDFQKGDIAEGYSVSREKKESFPLTVTSAQKNPTAFYLCASSAIDSIETQCFGPGTRLLVL.

This clonotype occurred many times. This sequence joins TRBV9 and TRBJ1-2; no firm D call. The CDR3 sequence is 15 residues long. Looked up from germline, CDR1 is SGDLS and CDR2 is YYNGEE. V shed 0 bases and J shed 3 bases, with 12 bases lying between them. This CDR3 is CASSVEFDEHYGYTF. CDR3 coding DNA: TGTGCCAGCAGCGTAGAGTTTGACGAACACTATGGCTACACCTTC.

This clonotype has a count of ten or more. J is TRBJ2-7 and V is TRBV9, with a weak D call TRBD1 (6 bases). Deletions cut 3 bases from V and 1 base from J, with 14 bases between. The V gene's germline CDR1 is SGDLS and CDR2 YYNGEE. The CDR3 spans 15 residues. CDR3 coding DNA: TGTGCCAGCAGCGCGAAAGGGACACAGTCCTACGAGCAGTACTTC. Translation: CASSAKGTQSYEQYF.

Only a few counts were recorded for this clonotype. The V call is TRBV20-1, the J call TRBJ2-7; D call uncertain. The CDR3 length is 14 residues. The ends were cut back, 0 bases at V and 1 base at J, with 10 bases in the middle. Germline assignment: CDR1 DFQATT and CDR2 SNEGSKA (reference sequence). The CDR3 protein is CSARDRDLSYEQYF. The CDR3 DNA reads TGCAGTGCTAGAGATCGTGACCTTTCCTACGAGCAGTACTTC.

As for this clonotype: This may arise from a read error, as a much more abundant clone is one base away. The rearrangement joins TRBV12-3 or TRBV12-4 to TRBJ2-2; D not certain. The CDR3 sequence is 12 residues long. With 4 bases removed from V and 11 bases from J, the gap between germline ends came to 11 bases. The CDR3 DNA is TGTGCCAGCAGTTACGGCTTGGGAGAGCTGTTTTTT. It is translated as CASSYGLGELFF.

The table lists this clonotype with many counts. The chain has TRBV7-2 and TRBJ2-7; 11 bases are shared with TRBD2. This CDR3 has 15 residues. The germline CDR1 and CDR2 sequences are SGHTA and FQGNSA. V dropped 4 bases and J dropped 2; count of bases not matched to a gene: 4. CDR3 bases: TGTGCCAGCAGCTCATTTAGCGGGGGGGCCTACGAGCAGTACTTC. Translating gives CASSSFSGGAYEQYF.

This clonotype came up many times. J is TRBJ1-1 and V is TRBV7-9, with D perhaps matching TRBD1 (6 bases). CDR3 length: 15 residues. Trimming pared 3 bases from V and 5 bases from J, leaving 16 bases between. Per germline, CDR1 SEHNR and CDR2 FQNEAQ (reference sequence). CDR3 amino acids: CASSLEQGLLTEAFF. CDR3 nucleotide sequence: TGTGCCAGCAGCTTGGAACAGGGACTATTAACTGAAGCTTTCTTT.

This clonotype came up a few times. The V call is TRBV4-3, the J call TRBJ2-2, with TRBD2 identical over 12 bases. The V gene end was trimmed by 0 bases and the J gene end by 0 bases; junction bases not matched to a gene: 2. CDR3 length: 18 amino acids. In germline, CDR1 is LGHNA, CDR2 YSLEER. CDR3 DNA sequence: TGCGCCAGCAGCCAAGATCTAGCGGGAGGGCCGAACACCGGGGAGCTGTTTTTT. As protein: CASSQDLAGGPNTGELFF.

In the case of this clonotype: This may be a read error: a much more frequent sequence differs by one nucleotide. The chain uses TRBV15 and TRBJ2-3, with 13 bases that match TRBD2. There are 17 residues in the CDR3. The germline CDR1 and CDR2 sequences are LNHNV and YYDKDF (reference sequence). This chain's CDR3 is CAASRLLAGGPGDTQYF. The CDR3 DNA is TGTGCCGCCAGCAGGCTACTAGCGGGAGGGCCAGGGGATACGCAGTATTTT.

This clonotype was counted ten times or more. V is TRBV7-9 and J is TRBJ2-5, with D maybe TRBD1 (6 bases). CDR1 is SEHNR and CDR2 is FQNEAQ in the germline V gene (reference sequence). The CDR3 totals 16 residues. The germline V and J ends were trimmed by 3 bases and 3 bases, with 17 bases remaining between them. The DNA for the CDR3 is TGTGCCAGCAGCTTTTGGGGGCGACGAGCCGAAGAGACCCAGTACTTC. Its translation is CASSFWGRRAEETQYF. Together with reference TRBV7-9 and TRBJ2-5, the CDR3 gives the full variable domain: DTGVSQNPRHKITKRGQNVTFRCDPISEHNRLYWYRQTLGQGPEFLTYFQNEAQLEKSRLLSDRFSAERPKGSFSTLEIQRTEQGDSAMYLCASSFWGRRAEETQYFGPGTRLLVL.

This clonotype has ten or more counts. The chain recombines TRBV5-1 with TRBJ2-7, with TRBD1 as a possible D gene (6 bases). Germline values: CDR1 SGHRS, CDR2 YFSETQ. CDR3 length: 13 amino acids. Trimming cost V 4 bases and J 2 bases, with 10 bases left between them. The CDR3: CASSEGQAYEQYF. CDR3 in DNA: TGCGCCAGCAGCGAGGGACAAGCCTACGAGCAGTACTTC.

This clonotype came up many times. This rearrangement joins TRBV4-3 to TRBJ1-6; D is uncertain. Germline CDR1 LGHNA, CDR2 YSLEER. The CDR3 has 15 residues. V was clipped by 3 bases and J by 2 bases, with 8 bases between them. The CDR3 bases are TGCGCCAGCAGCCAGGGGTCGGCCTATAATTCACCCCTCCACTTT. Residues: CASSQGSAYNSPLHF.

The V gene is TRBV12-5, the J gene TRBJ2-1; unclear D gene. The germline V gene encodes CDR1 LGHNT and CDR2 FRNRAP. V dropped 0 bases and J dropped 3 bases, with 15 bases sitting between them. CDR3 length: 17 amino acids. The CDR3 region has the DNA TGTGCTAGTGGTTTGGTACTTGGGCAGGACCTCTACAATGAGCAGTTCTTC. It encodes CASGLVLGQDLYNEQFF. Variable domain in full (rest from reference TRBV12-5 and TRBJ2-1): DARVTQTPRHKVTEMGQEVTMRCQPILGHNTVFWYRQTMMQGLELLAYFRNRAPLDDSGMPKDRFSAEMPDATLATLKIQPSEPRDSAVYFCASGLVLGQDLYNEQFFGPGTRLTVL.

This clonotype was seen at least ten times. This chain links TRBV29-1 with TRBJ2-1; 8 positions match TRBD1. V gave up 1 base and J gave up 5 bases; unmatched junction bases: 4. Per the germline V gene, CDR1 is SQVTM and CDR2 is ANQGSEA. This CDR3 spans 14 amino acids. The CDR3 DNA reads as TGCAGCGTTGAAGGGACAGGGCTTAACAATGAGCAGTTCTTC. Encoded protein: CSVEGTGLNNEQFF.

This clonotype was observed at least ten times. This chain links TRBV14 with TRBJ2-7; TRBD2 agrees at 9 bases. There are 17 residues in the CDR3. The germline CDR1 and CDR2 sequences are SGHDN and FVKESK. Trimming cost V 0 bases and J 7 bases; bases outside gene matches: 13. The CDR3 nucleotides read TGTGCCAGCAGCCAAGATTGGTTCAGCGGGGGGTCCGGGGAGCAGTACTTC. It yields the protein CASSQDWFSGGSGEQYF.

Note on this clonotype: The junction and the germline gene differ at one end; a read error may be behind it. The chain employs TRBV7-7 and TRBJ2-5; unclear D gene. The CDR3 loop spans 15 amino acids. Looked up from germline, CDR1 is SSHAT and CDR2 is FNYEAQ (reference sequence). The DNA for the CDR3 is TGTGCCAGCAGCTTAGTCCCAGGCCCGCAAGAGACCAAGTACTTC. Protein: CASSLVPGPQETKYF.

As concerns this clonotype: Possible read error: a much larger clone is one base away. The rearrangement links TRBV6-2 or TRBV6-3 to TRBJ2-5; TRBD2 might be the D (6 bases). Germline V gene sequence: CDR1 MNHEY, CDR2 SVGEGT. The CDR3 length is 16 residues. CDR3 region: CASSHSADGGQETQYF. DNA for the CDR3: TGTGCCAGCAGTCACTCGGCGGACGGAGGGCAGGAGACCCAGTACTTC.

This clonotype was counted at least ten times. The V call is TRBV30, the J call TRBJ1-1, with D uncertain. With 3 bases removed from V and 2 bases from J, the gap between germline ends came to 10 bases. This CDR3 is built from 13 residues. CDR1 and CDR2 (germline): GTSNPN, SVGIG (reference sequence). CDR3 nucleotide sequence: TGTGCCTGGAGACTGGGCGGAAACACTGAAGCTTTCTTT. Its protein is CAWRLGGNTEAFF.

Many counts were recorded for this clonotype. The gene calls are TRBV7-9 and TRBJ2-3, with TRBD2 matching 7 bases. V was clipped by 1 base and J by 1 base; unmatched bases: 5. This CDR3 is 16 amino acids long. CDR1 SEHNR and CDR2 FQNEAQ come from the germline V gene (reference sequence). The CDR3 is CASSLVQAGGTDTQYF. As DNA, the CDR3 is TGTGCCAGCAGCTTAGTACAGGCGGGAGGCACAGATACGCAGTATTTT.

This clonotype occurred many times. V gene TRBV5-4 combines with J gene TRBJ2-7, with D perhaps matching TRBD2 (6 bases). CDR3 length: 14 residues. Germline values: CDR1 SGHNT, CDR2 YYREEE (reference sequence). V lost 4 bases and J 0 bases, leaving 11 bases between the germline ends. CDR3 loop: CASSTRELSYEQYF. In DNA form, the CDR3 reads TGTGCCAGCAGCACCCGGGAGCTCTCCTACGAGCAGTACTTC.

This clonotype came up many times. This chain connects TRBV20-1 to TRBJ2-7, with 8 bases fitting TRBD2. Germline V lookup: CDR1 DFQATT, CDR2 SNEGSKA (reference sequence). V was pared by 4 bases and J by 0 bases, with 17 bases of the junction left unmatched. The CDR3 spans 18 residues. In DNA, the CDR3 is TGCAGTGCTAACAACCAACACAAGCGGAGCGGGAGCTCCTACGAGCAGTACTTC. It yields the protein CSANNQHKRSGSSYEQYF.

Ten or more counts support this clonotype. V and J are TRBV6-2 or TRBV6-3 and TRBJ1-1; D is ambiguous. V was pared by 7 bases and J by 0 bases, with 12 bases between. The CDR3 contains 14 residues. The V gene's germline CDR1 is MNHEY and CDR2 SVGEGT. CDR3 residues: CASTTGVLNTEAFF. CDR3 in DNA: TGTGCCAGCACGACCGGGGTCTTGAACACTGAAGCTTTCTTT.

The V call is TRBV7-9, the J call TRBJ2-1, with 12 bases matching TRBD2. Germline loops: CDR1 SEHNR, CDR2 FQNEAQ (reference sequence). Trimming cost V 1 base and J 7 bases; bases outside gene matches: 5. This CDR3 has 16 amino acids. CDR3 nucleotides: TGTGCCAGCAGCTTAGTGACTAGCGGGAGTCAGAATGAGCAGTTCTTC. It encodes CASSLVTSGSQNEQFF.

About this clonotype itself: Germline is not matched at one junction end, which may reflect a read error. The gene calls are TRBV5-6 and TRBJ1-1, with TRBD1 matching over 7 bases. This CDR3 is built from 13 residues. Germline CDR1 and CDR2: SGHDT and YYEEEE. CDR3 sequence reads: CASSLEGGTDAFF. CDR3 nucleotides: TGTGCCAGCAGCTTGGAAGGGGGCACTGACGCTTTCTTT.

This clonotype came up many times. The chain joins TRBV2 to TRBJ1-1; D perhaps matches TRBD1 (6 bases). The CDR3 length is 13 residues. From germline, CDR1 is SNHLY and CDR2 FYNNEI. Trimming took off 3 bases at V and 7 bases at J, with 12 bases between the two ends. The CDR3 DNA is TGTGCCAGCAGTGACGGGACAACAATTGAAGCTTTCTTT. Its translation: CASSDGTTIEAFF.